The 25 T cell receptor beta chains below all came from one sample that was sequenced in a study of blood T cell repertoires in COVID-19 (dated by TCRdb to the early 2020s). Library creation used the immunoSEQ multiplex PCR assay. Sourced from immuneACCESS, this table was stored by TCRdb with only in-frame sequences that have V and J called. A share of the clones is absent; for the studies checked, an unresolved V gene accounts for under half, and the remainder has no known explanation. In all, the sample holds 270,000 or so clones, and just under 90% of those were seen once. The ten largest clones capture roughly 10% of the sample. Sequencing was performed on peripheral blood. Receptors originate from a woman aged 25-40 years with COVID-19, enrolled during active disease.

The V and J genes are TRBV5-4 and TRBJ1-1; D remains ambiguous. Trimming pared 2 bases from V and 6 bases from J, leaving 17 bases between. Per the germline V gene, CDR1 is SGHNT and CDR2 is YYREEE (reference sequence). There are 15 residues in the CDR3. The CDR3 DNA is TGTGCCAGCAGCTTTCTGGCTAGTTCGTATGCTGAAGCTTTCTTT. It encodes CASSFLASSYAEAFF. Full variable domain (remainder filled in from reference TRBV5-4 and TRBJ1-1): ETGVTQSPTHLIKTRGQQVTLRCSSQSGHNTVSWYQQALGQGPQFIFQYYREEENGRGNFPPRFSGLQFPNYSSELNVNALELDDSALYLCASSFLASSYAEAFFGQGTRLTVV.

The chain employs TRBV5-4 and TRBJ2-1, with 9 positions matching TRBD2. V was pared by 4 bases and J by 10 bases, with 12 bases of the junction left unmatched. The germline gives CDR1 SGHNT, CDR2 YYREEE (reference sequence). This CDR3 comprises 15 residues. CDR3 region: CASSPGTSPREEQFF. The CDR3 bases are TGTGCCAGCAGCCCAGGGACTAGCCCCAGGGAAGAGCAGTTCTTC.

The chain recombines TRBV3-1 (or the pseudogene TRBV3-2) with TRBJ2-1, with 9 bases that match TRBD2. Germline loops: CDR1 LGHDT, CDR2 YNNKEL (reference sequence). J was trimmed by 13 bases and V by 3 bases; bases with no gene match: 4. The CDR3 covers 12 residues. The chain's CDR3 is CASSHGRGGQFF. DNA for the CDR3: TGTGCCAGCAGCCATGGGCGGGGGGGCCAGTTCTTC.

The V gene is TRBV9, the J gene TRBJ2-3, with D unclear. V lost 7 bases to trimming and J lost 0 bases, with 6 bases between them. The CDR3 length is 12 residues. Germline assignment: CDR1 SGDLS and CDR2 YYNGEE. The CDR3 nucleotides read TGTGCCAGCGCCGCGAGCACAGATACGCAGTATTTT. Translating it yields CASAASTDTQYF.

The chain combines TRBV5-6 with TRBJ2-7, with D tentatively TRBD1 (6 bases). V was clipped by 5 bases and J by 11 bases, with 20 bases between them. Germline CDR1 reads SGHDT; CDR2 reads YYEEEE. CDR3 size: 13 residues. CDR3 coding DNA: TGTGCCAGCAGAATTGGGGCAGGGGTGCGGGAGTACTTC. It yields the protein CASRIGAGVREYF.

Written as DNA, the CDR3 is TGCGCCAGCAGCCAAGCGGGCGGGGGGGCCTACGAGCAGTACTTC. Its translation is CASSQAGGGAYEQYF. The chain links TRBV4-1 to TRBJ2-7; TRBD2 agrees at 9 bases. From germline, CDR1 is MGHRA and CDR2 YSYEKL. V shed 1 base, J shed 2 bases, and the junction held 3 bases outside the gene matches. This CDR3 is built from 15 residues.

The V call is TRBV5-1, the J call TRBJ2-5, with D perhaps matching TRBD1 (5 bases). The CDR3 is made up of 15 amino acids. Germline CDR1 SGHRS, CDR2 YFSETQ. V dropped 0 bases and J dropped 4 bases, with 13 bases sitting between them. CDR3 nucleotides: TGCGCCAGCAGCTTGGGCAGGGCGCCCCCAGAGACCCAGTACTTC. Protein: CASSLGRAPPETQYF.

The chain couples TRBV5-1 to TRBJ1-6; no firm D call. The V gene's germline CDR1 is SGHRS and CDR2 YFSETQ. Trimming pared 0 bases from V and 10 bases from J, leaving 20 bases between. CDR3 length equals 17 residues. DNA for the CDR3: TGCGCCAGCAGCTTGGGTGGTAGAGGGCCCGCGGGATCACCCCTCCACTTT. It codes for CASSLGGRGPAGSPLHF.

The chain links TRBV2 to TRBJ1-1; D might be TRBD1 (5 bases). This CDR3 region has 16 residues. The germline V and J ends were trimmed by 6 bases and 3 bases, with 20 bases remaining between them. In germline, CDR1 is SNHLY, CDR2 FYNNEI. CDR3 loop: CASSNPRGGLDTEAFF. In DNA form, the CDR3 reads TGTGCCAGCAGCAATCCGAGGGGAGGCTTGGACACTGAAGCTTTCTTT.

This chain joins TRBV4-1 and TRBJ1-4; 7 bases map to TRBD1. Germline V CDR1 and CDR2: MGHRA, YSYEKL. There are 18 residues in the CDR3. V trimming: 3 bases; J trimming: 0 bases; junction bases outside the gene matches: 10. The CDR3 region has the DNA TGCGCCAGCAGCCAGGGAGATCGGACAGGAGCAACTAATGAAAAACTGTTTTTT. This gives the protein CASSQGDRTGATNEKLFF.

The chain joins TRBV11-2 to TRBJ2-6, with D uncertain. The CDR3 contains 15 residues. Germline V CDR1 and CDR2: SGHAT, FQNNGV. Trimming took off 4 bases at V and 13 bases at J, with 20 bases between the two ends. The CDR3 DNA follows: TGTGCCAGCAGCTCCTGGAGTAGTACCCACCAAGTCCTGACTTTC. Translating it yields CASSSWSSTHQVLTF.

CDR3 amino acids: CASSYPGQGALAFF. As DNA, the CDR3 is TGTGCCAGCAGTTACCCGGGACAGGGGGCTTTGGCTTTCTTT. This chain connects TRBV6-5 to TRBJ1-1; 12 bases line up with TRBD1. Germline loops: CDR1 MNHEY, CDR2 SVGAGI. The junction had 6 bases not matched to a gene; V was cut back by 2 bases and J by 11 bases. The length of the CDR3 is 14 residues.

The rearrangement links TRBV11-3 to TRBJ2-3; 13 positions agree with TRBD2. Germline loops: CDR1 SGHNT, CDR2 YENEEA. CDR3 length: 15 residues. V lost 5 bases to trimming and J lost 1 base; unmatched junction nucleotides: 0. The CDR3 sequence is CASSTSGGGTDTQYF. The CDR3 DNA reads as TGTGCCAGCAGCACTAGCGGGGGGGGCACAGATACGCAGTATTTT.

This sequence joins TRBV18 and TRBJ2-7; 7 nucleotides match TRBD2. CDR3 length: 15 amino acids. Germline loops: CDR1 KGHSH, CDR2 LQKENI. V was clipped by 1 base and J by 5 bases; unmatched bases: 8. The CDR3 loop reads CASSPRNPRGDEQYF. As DNA, the CDR3 is TGTGCCAGCTCACCACGGAATCCACGGGGGGACGAGCAGTACTTC.

This rearrangement joins TRBV7-9 to TRBJ1-1, with a weak D call TRBD1 (5 bases). The CDR3 sequence is 14 residues long. Trimming took 5 bases from V and 6 from J, leaving 16 bases between them. In germline, CDR1 is SEHNR, CDR2 FQNEAQ (reference sequence). The CDR3 sequence: CASSPMTVNPEAFF. For the CDR3, the DNA is TGTGCCAGCAGCCCGATGACAGTAAACCCTGAAGCTTTCTTT.

This clone is a singleton in its sample. This chain links TRBV6-5 with TRBJ1-6; 7 bases are a match to TRBD1. The length of the CDR3 is 16 residues. Unmatched junction bases numbered 10, after V lost 2 bases and J lost 9 bases. Germline V gene sequence: CDR1 MNHEY, CDR2 SVGAGI. In DNA form, the CDR3 reads TGTGCCAGCAGTTACCGCCCGGGACAGTTCGTTTCACCCCTCCACTTT. Translating gives CASSYRPGQFVSPLHF.

The rearrangement links TRBV4-2 to TRBJ2-3, with D hard to call. The CDR3 runs 12 residues. Germline V gives CDR1 LGHNA, CDR2 YNFKEQ. Trimming pared 5 bases from V and 2 bases from J, leaving 5 bases between. The CDR3 protein is CASSTLTDTQYF. DNA for the CDR3: TGTGCCAGCAGCACTCTCACAGATACGCAGTATTTT.

This clone appeared once. The J gene is TRBJ2-7, the V gene TRBV9, with D perhaps TRBD1 (6 bases). CDR3 length: 14 residues. The V and J ends lost 4 bases and 6 bases respectively, with 17 bases between them. The V gene's germline CDR1 is SGDLS and CDR2 YYNGEE. CDR3 protein: CASSPHPGQLEQYF. The CDR3 region has the DNA TGTGCCAGCAGCCCGCACCCGGGACAACTCGAGCAGTACTTC.

The J gene is TRBJ2-1, the V gene TRBV7-8, with D unclear. V was shortened by 5 bases and J by 9 bases, with 8 bases between the two germline ends. Germline CDR1 and CDR2: SGHVS and FQNEAQ. This CDR3 comprises 11 residues. Here the CDR3 reads CASSPLVEQFF. CDR3 sequence (DNA): TGTGCCAGCAGCCCCCTTGTTGAGCAGTTCTTC. Based on the CDR3 plus reference TRBV7-8 and TRBJ2-1, the full variable domain is GAGVSQSPRYKVAKRGQDVALRCDPISGHVSLFWYQQALGQGPEFLTYFQNEAQLDKSGLPSDRFFAERPEGSVSTLKIQRTQQEDSAVYLCASSPLVEQFFGPGTRLTVL.

V is TRBV5-1 and J is TRBJ2-5, with TRBD2 as a possible D gene (5 bases). V was pared by 2 bases and J by 5 bases, with 13 bases between. Germline assignment: CDR1 SGHRS and CDR2 YFSETQ. The CDR3 spans 14 residues. The CDR3 protein is CASSFWQRGETQYF. The CDR3 coding sequence is TGCGCCAGCAGCTTCTGGCAGCGCGGGGAGACCCAGTACTTC. The full variable domain, with the rest looked up from reference TRBV5-1 and TRBJ2-5, is KAGVTQTPRYLIKTRGQQVTLSCSPISGHRSVSWYQQTPGQGLQFLFEYFSETQRNKGNFPGRFSGRQFSNSRSEMNVSTLELGDSALYLCASSFWQRGETQYFGPGTRLLVL.

This clone was seen a single time. The chain combines TRBV11-2 with TRBJ2-1; 8 positions agree with TRBD2. This CDR3 has 18 residues. Germline trimming cut 2 bases from V and 2 bases from J; bases unmatched to any gene: 11. Germline V CDR1 and CDR2: SGHAT, FQNNGV. CDR3 sequence reads: CASSLTGGARRAYNEQFF. For the CDR3, the DNA is TGTGCCAGCAGCTTAACGGGGGGGGCCAGGAGGGCCTACAATGAGCAGTTCTTC.

The chain is built from TRBV19 and TRBJ1-3, with a weak D call TRBD1 (5 bases). Trimming removed 3 bases at V and 8 bases at J, with 11 bases between. Germline loops: CDR1 LNHDA, CDR2 SQIVND (reference sequence). The CDR3 spans 13 residues. CDR3 nucleotide sequence: TGTGCCAGTAGTATGGGGGGAGTCGACACCATATATTTT. Its translation: CASSMGGVDTIYF.

This clone was seen a handful of times. The chain recombines TRBV28 with TRBJ1-5; no clear D. The V gene lost 4 bases and the J gene lost 0 bases, with 10 bases spanning the gap. The CDR3 loop spans 15 amino acids. Germline values: CDR1 MDHEN, CDR2 SYDVKM. The CDR3 DNA sequence: TGTGCCAGCAGTTCAGGACTAGTTAGCAATCAGCCCCAGCATTTT. Its protein product is CASSSGLVSNQPQHF.

The chain combines TRBV7-2 with TRBJ1-3, with D unclear. V was trimmed by 2 bases and J by 1 base, leaving 9 bases between them. The V gene's germline CDR1 is SGHTA and CDR2 FQGNSA. This CDR3 comprises 15 residues. Here the CDR3 DNA reads TGTGCCAGCAGCTTATCTACGGTGTCTGGAAACACCATATATTTT. Translated, it gives CASSLSTVSGNTIYF. Full variable domain (outside the CDR3, taken from reference TRBV7-2 and TRBJ1-3): GAGVSQSPSNKVTEKGKDVELRCDPISGHTALYWYRQSLGQGLEFLIYFQGNSAPDKSGLPSDRFSAERTGGSVSTLTIQRTQQEDSAVYLCASSLSTVSGNTIYFGEGSWLTVV.

Turning to this clone: This same CDR3 is encoded by further DNA sequences in the sample. The chain couples TRBV4-1 to TRBJ1-5; D is possibly TRBD1 (6 bases). Germline CDR1 and CDR2: MGHRA and YSYEKL. The V end was cut by 0 bases, the J end by 7 bases, with 13 bases between. This CDR3 is 15 amino acids long. The CDR3: CASSQDRGRGQPQHF. The DNA for the CDR3 is TGCGCCAGCAGCCAAGACAGGGGTCGGGGCCAGCCCCAGCATTTT.